These 5 T cell receptor beta chains were sequenced from one sample in a study of PD-1 blockade in classical Hodgkin lymphoma (TCRdb year 2020). The protocol used for the library was the immunoSEQ multiplex PCR assay. As stored in TCRdb, this immuneACCESS dataset retains in-frame rearrangements with V and J assigned. A fraction of the clones does not appear; measured against another copy, unresolved V genes explain less than half of the discrepancy, and the remainder lacks a known reason. Within this sample are 40,000 to 50,000 clones, with over 70% of them counted one time only. In total, the top ten clones hold 20% to 25% of the sample. The time point label for this specimen denotes: cycle 1 day 1 (C1D1), immediately before nivolumab initiation. Every trial patient had relapsed after autologous stem cell transplantation, and cohorts A, B and C differed in prior brentuximab vedotin exposure. This specimen was peripheral blood mononuclear cells (PBMCs), taken at baseline. The receptor source for this set is a human donor with classical Hodgkin lymphoma.

Only a few counts were recorded for this clone. The chain carries TRBV30 and TRBJ2-7; a weak D match, TRBD1 (7 bases). Deletions cut 4 bases from V and 3 bases from J, with 22 bases between. The CDR3 is 16 amino acids. Germline values: CDR1 GTSNPN, CDR2 SVGIG (reference sequence). The CDR3 DNA reads TGTGCCTGGACCTTACCGGGCAGGGGGGTCGTCTACGAGCAGTACTTC. Translation gives CAWTLPGRGVVYEQYF.

This chain connects TRBV28 to TRBJ2-2; D perhaps matches TRBD2 (5 bases). The CDR3 loop spans 12 amino acids. Trimming cost V 6 bases and J 7 bases, with 9 bases left between them. The germline CDR1 and CDR2 sequences are MDHEN and SYDVKM. The DNA of the CDR3 is TGTGCCAGCAGGAACGGGATCGGGGAGCTGTTTTTT. This codes for CASRNGIGELFF.

The CDR3 region is CASSIPGLAGAGANVLTF. The CDR3 region has the DNA TGTGCCAGTAGTATCCCGGGTCTAGCGGGAGCTGGGGCCAACGTCCTGACTTTC. The chain is built from TRBV19 and TRBJ2-6, with 10 nucleotides matching TRBD2. With V trimmed by 3 bases and J by 2 bases, 7 bases remained unmatched. Germline V gene sequence: CDR1 LNHDA, CDR2 SQIVND (reference sequence). The CDR3 sequence is 18 residues long.

The chain carries TRBV28 and TRBJ1-1; D not certain. Germline V gives CDR1 MDHEN, CDR2 SYDVKM. V shed 3 bases and J shed 3 bases, with 17 bases lying between them. The CDR3 length is 16 residues. The CDR3: CASSFPLQTVHTEAFF. CDR3 DNA: TGTGCCAGCAGTTTTCCCCTACAGACGGTCCACACTGAAGCTTTCTTT.

This clone occurred a few times. At the DNA level, this CDR3 is encoded by other sequences in the same sample as well. The V and J genes are TRBV5-1 and TRBJ2-7; no firm D call. The CDR3 is 13 amino acids. The V gene lost 0 bases and the J gene lost 7 bases, with 11 bases spanning the gap. Germline V CDR1 and CDR2: SGHRS, YFSETQ. CDR3 coding DNA: TGCGCCAGCAGCTTGGGTAGGGCTGGAGAGCAGTACTTC. Amino acid sequence: CASSLGRAGEQYF.